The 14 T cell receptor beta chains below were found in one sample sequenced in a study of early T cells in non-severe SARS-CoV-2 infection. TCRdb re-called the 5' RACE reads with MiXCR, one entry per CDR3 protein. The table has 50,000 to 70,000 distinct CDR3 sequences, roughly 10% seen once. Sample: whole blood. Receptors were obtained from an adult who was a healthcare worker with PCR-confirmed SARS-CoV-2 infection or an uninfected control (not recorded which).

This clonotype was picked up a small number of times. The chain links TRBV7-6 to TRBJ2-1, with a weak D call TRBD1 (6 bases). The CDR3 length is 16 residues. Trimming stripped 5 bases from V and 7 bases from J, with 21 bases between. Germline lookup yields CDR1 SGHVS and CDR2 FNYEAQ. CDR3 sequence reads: CASSLNRDNPWNEQFF. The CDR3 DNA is TGTGCCAGCAGCCTAAACCGGGACAACCCTTGGAATGAGCAGTTCTTC.

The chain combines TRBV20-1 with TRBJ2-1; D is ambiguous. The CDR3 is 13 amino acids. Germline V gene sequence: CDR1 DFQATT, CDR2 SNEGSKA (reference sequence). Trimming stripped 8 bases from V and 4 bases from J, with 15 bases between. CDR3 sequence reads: CSPVRAPYNEQFF. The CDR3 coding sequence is TGCAGTCCGGTAAGGGCCCCATACAATGAGCAGTTCTTC.

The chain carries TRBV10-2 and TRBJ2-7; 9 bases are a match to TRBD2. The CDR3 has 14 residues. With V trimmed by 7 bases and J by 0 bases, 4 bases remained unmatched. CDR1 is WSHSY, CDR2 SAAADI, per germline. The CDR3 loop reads CASKKTSGSYEQYF. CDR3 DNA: TGCGCCAGCAAGAAGACTAGCGGCTCCTACGAGCAGTACTTC.

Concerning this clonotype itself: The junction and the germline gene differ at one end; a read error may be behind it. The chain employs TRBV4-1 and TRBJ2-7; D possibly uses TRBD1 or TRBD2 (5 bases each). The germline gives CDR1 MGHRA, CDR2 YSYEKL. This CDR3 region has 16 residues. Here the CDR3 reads CASSQDKGSFSYEQNF. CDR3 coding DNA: TGCGCCAGCAGCCAAGATAAGGGGAGTTTCTCCTACGAGCAGAACTTC.

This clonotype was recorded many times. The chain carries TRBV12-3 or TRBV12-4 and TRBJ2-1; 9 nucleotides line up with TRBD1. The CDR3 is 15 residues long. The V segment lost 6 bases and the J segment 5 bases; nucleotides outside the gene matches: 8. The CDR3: CASSLGQGVHNEQFF. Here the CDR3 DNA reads TGTGCCAGCAGCTTGGGACAGGGAGTCCACAATGAGCAGTTCTTC.

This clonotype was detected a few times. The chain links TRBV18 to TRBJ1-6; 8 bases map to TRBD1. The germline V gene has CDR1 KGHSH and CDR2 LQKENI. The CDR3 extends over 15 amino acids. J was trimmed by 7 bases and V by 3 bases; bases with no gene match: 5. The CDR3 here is CASSPSTGVNSPLHF. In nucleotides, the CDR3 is TGTGCCAGCTCACCCTCGACAGGGGTAAATTCACCCCTCCACTTT.

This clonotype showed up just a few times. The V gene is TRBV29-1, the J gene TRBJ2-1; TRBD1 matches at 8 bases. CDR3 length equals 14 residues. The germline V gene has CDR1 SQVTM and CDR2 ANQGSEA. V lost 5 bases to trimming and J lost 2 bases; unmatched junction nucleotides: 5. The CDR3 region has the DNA TGCAGCGTTCCCGACAGGGGCCCCTACAATGAGCAGTTCTTC. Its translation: CSVPDRGPYNEQFF.

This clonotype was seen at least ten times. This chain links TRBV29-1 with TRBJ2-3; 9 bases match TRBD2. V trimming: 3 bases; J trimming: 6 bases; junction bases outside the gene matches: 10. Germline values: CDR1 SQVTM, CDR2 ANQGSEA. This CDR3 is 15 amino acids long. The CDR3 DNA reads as TGCAGCGTTGATGGGGGTAGCGGGAGCCCCGATACGCAGTATTTT. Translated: CSVDGGSGSPDTQYF.

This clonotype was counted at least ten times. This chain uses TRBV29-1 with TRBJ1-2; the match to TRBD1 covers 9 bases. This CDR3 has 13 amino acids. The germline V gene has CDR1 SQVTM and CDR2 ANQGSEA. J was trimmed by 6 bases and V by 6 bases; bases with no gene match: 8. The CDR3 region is CSVGQGTGDGYTF. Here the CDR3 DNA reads TGCAGCGTCGGACAGGGGACGGGGGATGGCTACACCTTC.

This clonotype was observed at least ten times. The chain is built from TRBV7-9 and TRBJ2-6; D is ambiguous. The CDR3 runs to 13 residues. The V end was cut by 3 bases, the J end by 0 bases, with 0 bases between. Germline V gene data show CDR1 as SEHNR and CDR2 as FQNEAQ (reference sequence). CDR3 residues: CASSFSGANVLTF. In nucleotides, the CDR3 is TGTGCCAGCAGCTTCTCTGGGGCCAACGTCCTGACTTTC.

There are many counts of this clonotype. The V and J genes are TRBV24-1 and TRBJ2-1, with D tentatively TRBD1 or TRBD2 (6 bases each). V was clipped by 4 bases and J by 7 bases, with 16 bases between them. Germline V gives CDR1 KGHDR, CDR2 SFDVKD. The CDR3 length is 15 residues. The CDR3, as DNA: TGTGCCACCAGTGAGTCTAGGGGGACTGGTAATGAGCAGTTCTTC. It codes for CATSESRGTGNEQFF.

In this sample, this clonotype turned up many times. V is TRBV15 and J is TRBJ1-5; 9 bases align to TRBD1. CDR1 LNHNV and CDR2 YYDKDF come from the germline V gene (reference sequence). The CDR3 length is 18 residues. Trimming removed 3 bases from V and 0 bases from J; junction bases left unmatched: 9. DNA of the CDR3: TGTGCCACCAGCAGTTACGGGACAGGGACCCATAGCAATCAGCCCCAGCATTTT. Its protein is CATSSYGTGTHSNQPQHF. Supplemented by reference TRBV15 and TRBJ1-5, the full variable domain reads DAMVIQNPRYQVTQFGKPVTLSCSQTLNHNVMYWYQQKSSQAPKLLFHYYDKDFNNEADTPDNFQSRRPNTSFCFLDIRSPGLGDTAMYLCATSSYGTGTHSNQPQHFGDGTRLSIL.

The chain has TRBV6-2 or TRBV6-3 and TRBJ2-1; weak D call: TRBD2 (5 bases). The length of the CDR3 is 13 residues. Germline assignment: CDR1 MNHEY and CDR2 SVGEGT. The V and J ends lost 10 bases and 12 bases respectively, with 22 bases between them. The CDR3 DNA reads TGTGCCACCCGAGGGAGTAGTGACGGGGTGCAGTTCTTC. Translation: CATRGSSDGVQFF.

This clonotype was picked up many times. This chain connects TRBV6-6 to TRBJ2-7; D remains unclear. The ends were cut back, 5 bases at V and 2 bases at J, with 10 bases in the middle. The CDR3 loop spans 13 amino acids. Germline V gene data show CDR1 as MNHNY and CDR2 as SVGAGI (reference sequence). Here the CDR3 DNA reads TGTGCCAGCAGTAACAGTATCACCTACGAGCAGTACTTC. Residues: CASSNSITYEQYF.